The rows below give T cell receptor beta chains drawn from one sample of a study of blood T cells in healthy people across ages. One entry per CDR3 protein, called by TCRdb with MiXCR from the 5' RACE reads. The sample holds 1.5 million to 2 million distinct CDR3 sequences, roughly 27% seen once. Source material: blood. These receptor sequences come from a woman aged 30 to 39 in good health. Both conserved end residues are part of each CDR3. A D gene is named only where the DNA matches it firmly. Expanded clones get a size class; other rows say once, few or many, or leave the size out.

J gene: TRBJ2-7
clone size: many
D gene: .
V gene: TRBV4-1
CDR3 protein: CASSQPTQVGGHEQYF
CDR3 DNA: TGCGCCAGCAGCCAGCCAACGCAGGTGGGAGGCCACGAGCAGTACTTC

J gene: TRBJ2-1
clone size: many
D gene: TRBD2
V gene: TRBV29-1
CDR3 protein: CSVAGLAGGDNEQFF
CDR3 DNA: TGCAGCGTAGCCGGACTAGCGGGGGGGGACAATGAGCAGTTCTTC

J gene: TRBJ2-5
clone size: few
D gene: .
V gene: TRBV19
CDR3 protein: CASRGRNQETQYF
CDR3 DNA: TGTGCCAGTCGAGGCAGGAACCAGGAGACCCAGTACTTC

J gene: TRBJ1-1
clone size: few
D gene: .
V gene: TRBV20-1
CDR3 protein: CSAMSSTQNTEAFF
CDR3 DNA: TGCAGTGCTATGTCGTCTACTCAGAACACTGAAGCTTTCTTT

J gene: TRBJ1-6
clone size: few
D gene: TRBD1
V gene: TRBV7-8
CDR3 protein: CASSLARDRNSPLHF
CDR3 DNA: TGTGCCAGCAGCTTAGCGCGGGACAGAAATTCACCCCTCCACTTT

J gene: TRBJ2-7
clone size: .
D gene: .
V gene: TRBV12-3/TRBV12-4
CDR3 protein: CASSGDVTYERYF
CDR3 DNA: TGTGCCAGCAGCGGGGACGTTACCTACGAGCGGTACTTC

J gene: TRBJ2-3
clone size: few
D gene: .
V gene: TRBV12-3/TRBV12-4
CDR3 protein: CASSLDHSGDTQYF
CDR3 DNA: TGTGCCAGCAGTTTAGATCACTCGGGAGATACGCAGTATTTT

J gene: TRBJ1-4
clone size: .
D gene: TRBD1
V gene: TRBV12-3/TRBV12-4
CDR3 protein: CASSVTGGDEKLFF
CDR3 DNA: TGTGCCAGCAGTGTGACAGGGGGCGATGAAAAACTGTTTTTT

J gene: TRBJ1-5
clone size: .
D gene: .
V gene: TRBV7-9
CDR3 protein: CASSDDRSNQPQHF
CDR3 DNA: TGTGCCAGCAGCGACGACAGATCAAATCAGCCCCAGCATTTT

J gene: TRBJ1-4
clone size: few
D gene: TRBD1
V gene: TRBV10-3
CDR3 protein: CAISPTGGGKEKLFF
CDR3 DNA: TGTGCCATCAGCCCGACAGGGGGTGGGAAGGAAAAACTGTTTTTT

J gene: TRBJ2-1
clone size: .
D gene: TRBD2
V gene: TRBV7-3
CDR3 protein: CACSFIAAGGRFGEQFF
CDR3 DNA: TGTGCCTGCAGCTTCATTGCAGCGGGGGGGCGTTTCGGTGAGCAGTTCTTC

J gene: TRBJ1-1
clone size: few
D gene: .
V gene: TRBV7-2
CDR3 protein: CASSLWGGENTEAFF
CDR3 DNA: TGTGCCAGCAGCCTGTGGGGAGGGGAGAACACTGAAGCTTTCTTT

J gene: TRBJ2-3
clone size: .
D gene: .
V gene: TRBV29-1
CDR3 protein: CSVPRGLGGTQYF
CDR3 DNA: TGCAGCGTTCCCAGGGGCCTCGGAGGTACGCAGTATTTT

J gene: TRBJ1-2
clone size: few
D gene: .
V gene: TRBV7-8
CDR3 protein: CASSLVRHRADYGYTF
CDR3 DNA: TGTGCCAGCAGCTTAGTAAGGCACAGGGCGGACTATGGCTACACCTTC

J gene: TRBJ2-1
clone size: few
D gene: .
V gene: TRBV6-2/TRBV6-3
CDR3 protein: CASSDEGMRQFF
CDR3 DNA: TGTGCCAGCAGTGACGAGGGAATGAGGCAGTTCTTC

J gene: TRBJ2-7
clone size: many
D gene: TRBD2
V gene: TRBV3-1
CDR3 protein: CASSQGISGGQEQYF
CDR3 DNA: TGTGCCAGCAGCCAAGGCATTAGCGGGGGACAGGAGCAGTACTTC

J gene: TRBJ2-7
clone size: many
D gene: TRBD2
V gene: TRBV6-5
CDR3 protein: CASSSGGLASYEQYF
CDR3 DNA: TGTGCCAGCAGTTCCGGGGGACTAGCAAGCTACGAGCAGTACTTC

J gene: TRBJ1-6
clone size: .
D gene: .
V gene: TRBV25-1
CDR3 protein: CASSVAGKVNSPLHF
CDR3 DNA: TGTGCCAGCAGTGTAGCGGGAAAAGTAAATTCACCCCTCCACTTT

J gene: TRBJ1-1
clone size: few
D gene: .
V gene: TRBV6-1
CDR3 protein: CASSDVWQLNTEAFF
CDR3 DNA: TGTGCCAGCAGTGATGTTTGGCAGTTGAACACTGAAGCTTTCTTT

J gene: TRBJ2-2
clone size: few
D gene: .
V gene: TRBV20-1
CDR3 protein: CSAKIPQITGELFF
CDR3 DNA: TGCAGTGCGAAAATTCCCCAGATCACCGGGGAGCTGTTTTTT

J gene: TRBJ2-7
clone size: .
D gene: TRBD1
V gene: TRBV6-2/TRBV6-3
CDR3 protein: CASSPYRQGRGEQYF
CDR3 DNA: TGTGCCAGCAGTCCCTATCGACAGGGGCGAGGCGAGCAGTACTTC

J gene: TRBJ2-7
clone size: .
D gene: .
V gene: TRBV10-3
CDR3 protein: CATGGPGYEQYF
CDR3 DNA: TGTGCCACAGGCGGACCCGGGTACGAGCAGTACTTC

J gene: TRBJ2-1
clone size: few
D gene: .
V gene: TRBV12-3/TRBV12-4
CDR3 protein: CASSGIYNEQFF
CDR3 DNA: TGTGCCAGCAGTGGGATTTACAATGAGCAGTTCTTC

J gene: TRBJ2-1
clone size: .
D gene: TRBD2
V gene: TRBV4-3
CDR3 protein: CASSQDTSGSYEQFF
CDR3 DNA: TGCGCCAGCAGCCAAGATACTAGCGGGAGTTATGAGCAGTTCTTC

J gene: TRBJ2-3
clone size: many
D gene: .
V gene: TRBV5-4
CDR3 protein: CASSPTVGTDTQYF
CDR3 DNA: TGTGCCAGCAGCCCTACGGTGGGCACAGATACGCAGTATTTT

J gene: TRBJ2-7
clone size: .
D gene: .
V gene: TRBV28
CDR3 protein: CASSSDGEGYEQYF
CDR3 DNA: TGTGCCAGCAGTTCCGACGGTGAGGGGTACGAGCAGTACTTC

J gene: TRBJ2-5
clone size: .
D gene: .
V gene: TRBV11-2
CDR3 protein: CASSLGDRSFAGETQYF
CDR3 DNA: TGTGCCAGCAGCTTAGGTGACAGATCGTTTGCAGGGGAGACCCAGTACTTC

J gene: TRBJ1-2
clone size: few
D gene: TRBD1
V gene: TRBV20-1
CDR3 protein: CSASLRGRGLGYTF
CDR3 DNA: TGCAGTGCTAGCTTGCGGGGCAGGGGGCTTGGCTACACCTTC

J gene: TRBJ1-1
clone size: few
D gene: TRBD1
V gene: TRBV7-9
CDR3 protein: CASSSATGANTEAFF
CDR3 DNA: TGTGCCAGCAGCTCCGCGACAGGGGCCAACACTGAAGCTTTCTTT

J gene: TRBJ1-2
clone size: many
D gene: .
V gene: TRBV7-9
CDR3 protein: CASSRTDSPNYGYTF
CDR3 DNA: TGTGCCAGCAGCCGTACGGACAGCCCTAACTATGGCTACACCTTC

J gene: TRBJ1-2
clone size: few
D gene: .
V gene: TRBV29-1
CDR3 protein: CSGERQCQGYTF
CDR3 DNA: TGCAGCGGGGAGAGACAGTGCCAGGGCTACACCTTC

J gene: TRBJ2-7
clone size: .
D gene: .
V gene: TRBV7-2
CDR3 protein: CAGSRTGTSSYEQYF
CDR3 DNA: TGTGCCGGCAGCCGGACCGGGACATCCTCCTACGAGCAGTACTTC

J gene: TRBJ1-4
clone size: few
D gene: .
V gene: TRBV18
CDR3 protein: CASSPPAGNEKLFF
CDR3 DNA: TGTGCCAGCTCACCACCAGCCGGGAATGAAAAACTGTTTTTT

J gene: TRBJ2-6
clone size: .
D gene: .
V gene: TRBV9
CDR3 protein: CASSVGMSGANVLTF
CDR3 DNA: TGTGCCAGCAGCGTAGGAATGTCAGGGGCCAACGTCCTGACTTTC

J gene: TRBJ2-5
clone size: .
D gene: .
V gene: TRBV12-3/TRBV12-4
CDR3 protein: CASSFQDFQETQYF
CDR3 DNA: TGTGCCAGCAGTTTCCAAGATTTCCAAGAGACCCAGTACTTC

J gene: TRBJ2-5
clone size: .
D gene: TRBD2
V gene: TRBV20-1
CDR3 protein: CSAKDGGALGGETQYF
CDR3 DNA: TGCAGTGCCAAGGACGGGGGGGCTTTGGGCGGAGAGACCCAGTACTTC

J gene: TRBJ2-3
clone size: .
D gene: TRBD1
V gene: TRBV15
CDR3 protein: CATGTDFGTDTQYF
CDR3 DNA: TGTGCCACCGGGACAGATTTTGGGACAGATACGCAGTATTTT

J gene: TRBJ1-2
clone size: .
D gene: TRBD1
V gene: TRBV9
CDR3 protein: CASSVEGLETGRYGYTF
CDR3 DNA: TGTGCCAGCAGCGTAGAAGGTCTGGAGACAGGGAGGTATGGCTACACCTTC

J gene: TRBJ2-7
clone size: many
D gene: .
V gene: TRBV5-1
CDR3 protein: CASSSPRDETYEQYF
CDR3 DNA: TGCGCCAGCAGTAGCCCCCGGGACGAAACCTACGAGCAGTACTTC

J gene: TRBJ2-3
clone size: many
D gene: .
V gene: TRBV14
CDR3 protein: CASSFLLGTDTQYF
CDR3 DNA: TGTGCCAGCAGCTTCCTACTCGGCACAGATACGCAGTATTTT

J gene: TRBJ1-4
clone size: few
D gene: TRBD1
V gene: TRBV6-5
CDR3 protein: CTSSYLGQGEEKLFF
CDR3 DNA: TGTACCAGCAGTTATTTGGGACAGGGAGAGGAAAAACTGTTTTTT

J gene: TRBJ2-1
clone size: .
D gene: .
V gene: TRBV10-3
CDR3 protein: CAIRDPGTHNEQFF
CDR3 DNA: TGTGCCATCAGGGACCCGGGGACACACAATGAGCAGTTCTTC

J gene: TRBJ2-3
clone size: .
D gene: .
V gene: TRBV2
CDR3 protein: CASIEAFRGDTQYF
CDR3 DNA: TGTGCCAGCATTGAAGCATTCAGGGGAGATACGCAGTATTTT

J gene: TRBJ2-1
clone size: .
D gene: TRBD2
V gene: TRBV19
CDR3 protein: CASSTRAGPRHEQFF
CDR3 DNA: TGTGCCAGTAGTACCCGAGCGGGGCCCCGACATGAGCAGTTCTTC

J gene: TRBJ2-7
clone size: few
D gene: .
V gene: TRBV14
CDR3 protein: CASSQEVSAAYEQYF
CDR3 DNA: TGTGCCAGCAGCCAAGAAGTATCCGCGGCCTACGAGCAGTACTTC

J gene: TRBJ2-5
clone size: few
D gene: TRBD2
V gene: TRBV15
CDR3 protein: CATSRVAGGGQETQYF
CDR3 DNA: TGTGCCACCAGCAGGGTAGCGGGGGGGGGCCAAGAGACCCAGTACTTC

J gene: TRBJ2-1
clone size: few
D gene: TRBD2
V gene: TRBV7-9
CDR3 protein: CASSSFPGTSYSEQFF
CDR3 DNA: TGTGCCAGCAGCTCCTTCCCCGGGACTAGTTATAGTGAGCAGTTCTTC